The 22 T cell receptor beta chains below come from one sample, sequenced in a study of regulatory T cells in long-lasting Graves disease. Documented time point: persistent/refractory GD, antithyroid drugs over 5 years with positive TRAb. RNA extracted from PBMCs served as the sequencing template. iRepertoire HTBI primers and Arm-PCR of CDR3 regions built TCR beta libraries. TCRdb re-analysed the multiplex PCR reads in MiXCR, keeping a single row per CDR3 protein. The sample lists under 450,000 distinct CDR3 sequences; roughly a quarter were seen once. Sequences were derived from peripheral blood mononuclear cells (PBMCs), sampled when the disease was refractory, from a patient treated with antithyroid drugs. These receptors were obtained from a female donor with Graves disease.

The V gene is TRBV18, the J gene TRBJ1-2, with D tentatively TRBD1 (6 bases). Germline assignment: CDR1 KGHSH and CDR2 LQKENI. The V end lost 2 bases, the J end lost 1 base, and 14 bases lay between the germline ends. CDR3 length: 16 residues. The CDR3 bases are TGTGCCAGCTCACCAAATCTTGCAGGGGATAACTATGGCTACACCTTC. Amino acid sequence: CASSPNLAGDNYGYTF. The full variable domain, rest sourced from reference TRBV18 and TRBJ1-2, is NAGVMQNPRHLVRRRGQEARLRCSPMKGHSHVYWYRQLPEEGLKFMVYLQKENIIDESGMPKERFSAEFPKEGPSILRIQQVVRGDSAAYFCASSPNLAGDNYGYTFGSGTRLTVV.

This clonotype was observed at least ten times. V is TRBV7-8 and J is TRBJ2-5; 8 bases are shared with TRBD2. Germline CDR1 reads SGHVS; CDR2 reads FQNEAQ. This CDR3 comprises 16 residues. Trimming removed 6 bases from V and 5 bases from J; junction bases left unmatched: 14. Here the CDR3 reads CASSAVRSGGRETQYF. CDR3 nucleotide sequence: TGTGCCAGCAGTGCCGTTAGGAGCGGGGGTAGGGAGACCCAGTACTTC.

Only a few counts were recorded for this clonotype. The junction departs from the called germline gene at one end, perhaps through a read error. The chain employs TRBV15 and TRBJ1-1; TRBD1 might be the D (5 bases). Germline V gene data show CDR1 as LNHNV and CDR2 as YYDKDF (reference sequence). The CDR3 covers 16 residues. CDR3 loop: CATSRDLVRVNTETFF. For the CDR3, the DNA is TGTGCCACCAGCAGAGATCTTGTCAGGGTGAACACTGAAACTTTCTTT.

This clonotype came up many times. The J gene is TRBJ2-7, the V gene TRBV7-3; 11 nucleotides align to TRBD1. V was pared by 4 bases and J by 3 bases, with 2 bases of the junction left unmatched. The CDR3 is 14 residues long. Germline V CDR1 and CDR2: SGHTA, FQGTGA. The CDR3 region is CASSSGQGDYEQYF. The CDR3 DNA sequence: TGTGCCAGCAGCTCGGGACAGGGGGACTACGAGCAGTACTTC. Complete variable domain (other parts from reference TRBV7-3 and TRBJ2-7): GAGVSQTPSNKVTEKGKYVELRCDPISGHTALYWYRQSLGQGPEFLIYFQGTGAADDSGLPNDRFFAVRPEGSVSTLKIQRTERGDSAVYLCASSSGQGDYEQYFGPGTRLTVT.

This clonotype was recorded a few times. The V call is TRBV19, the J call TRBJ2-7; D gene uncertain. This CDR3 is built from 14 residues. CDR1 is LNHDA, CDR2 SQIVND, per germline (reference sequence). V was clipped by 1 base and J by 2 bases, with 9 bases between them. CDR3 DNA sequence: TGTGCCAGTAGTATAGCTGAGAGCCCCTACGAGCAGTACTTC. This sequence encodes CASSIAESPYEQYF. The whole variable domain, remainder taken from reference TRBV19 and TRBJ2-7, is DGGITQSPKYLFRKEGQNVTLSCEQNLNHDAMYWYRQDPGQGLRLIYYSQIVNDFQKGDIAEGYSVSREKKESFPLTVTSAQKNPTAFYLCASSIAESPYEQYFGPGTRLTVT.

This clonotype showed up just a few times. In DNA, the CDR3 is TGTGCCAGCAGCTTAGGTTCCTGGCCTAGCGGGCTTGCCTACGAGCAGTACTTC. Translation: CASSLGSWPSGLAYEQYF. V usage is TRBV11-2 and J usage is TRBJ2-7; 8 nucleotides agree with TRBD2. Germline lookup yields CDR1 SGHAT and CDR2 FQNNGV. With V trimmed by 1 base and J by 2 bases, 13 bases remained unmatched. The CDR3 extends over 18 amino acids.

This clonotype was found many times. The chain couples TRBV7-2 to TRBJ1-5, with D perhaps matching TRBD1 (5 bases). There are 13 residues in the CDR3. The germline V and J ends were trimmed by 5 bases and 9 bases, with 14 bases remaining between them. Per germline, CDR1 SGHTA and CDR2 FQGNSA. The CDR3, as DNA: TGTGCCAGCAGCATATCTAACAGGTGGCCCCAGCATTTT. Protein sequence: CASSISNRWPQHF.

V usage is TRBV6-1 and J usage is TRBJ1-2; D remains ambiguous. Trimming pared 4 bases from V and 0 bases from J, leaving 9 bases between. CDR1 is MNHNS, CDR2 SASEGT, per germline. The CDR3 has 14 residues. The CDR3 DNA sequence: TGTGCCAGCAGTGCCCAGCCACCTAACTATGGCTACACCTTC. It translates to CASSAQPPNYGYTF.

The V call is TRBV5-6, the J call TRBJ1-2; the D is unclear. In germline, CDR1 is SGHDT, CDR2 YYEEEE. Trimming took 2 bases from V and 2 from J, leaving 13 bases between them. The CDR3 is made up of 15 amino acids. CDR3 nucleotide sequence: TGTGCCAGCAGCTTATATCAAACGGTGAACTATGGCTACACCTTC. This encodes CASSLYQTVNYGYTF.

The chain uses TRBV20-1 and TRBJ2-7, with a tentative D call TRBD2 (5 bases). The CDR3 consists of 14 residues. In germline, CDR1 is DFQATT, CDR2 SNEGSKA (reference sequence). Trimming took 3 bases from V and 0 from J, leaving 12 bases between them. In DNA form, the CDR3 reads TGCAGTGCTAGTAGCGCCTGGAGCTCCTACGAGCAGTACTTC. Translated: CSASSAWSSYEQYF.

The chain links TRBV6-2 or TRBV6-3 to TRBJ2-2; possible D gene TRBD2, 5 bases. The CDR3 has 15 amino acids. Germline-derived CDR1 and CDR2 are MNHEY and SVGEGT. V gave up 0 bases and J gave up 7 bases, with 12 bases separating them. The CDR3 sequence is CASSYSLGGGGELFF. CDR3 nucleotides: TGTGCCAGCAGTTACTCGCTAGGCGGAGGCGGGGAGCTGTTTTTT.

The rearrangement links TRBV19 to TRBJ2-4, with D possibly TRBD1 on 5 matching bases. This CDR3 comprises 19 residues. Per germline, CDR1 LNHDA and CDR2 SQIVND (reference sequence). Between the trimmed V and J ends, which lost 3 bases and 0 bases, there was a span of 21 bases. The CDR3 reads CASSMSFSRQPLAKNIQYF. The CDR3 DNA follows: TGTGCCAGTAGTATGTCGTTCTCACGACAGCCCTTAGCCAAAAACATTCAGTACTTC.

This clonotype was seen at least ten times. The rearrangement joins TRBV6-5 to TRBJ2-7; perhaps D is TRBD1 or TRBD2 (5 bases each). The V end lost 0 bases, the J end lost 4 bases, and 13 bases lay between the germline ends. The CDR3 runs to 15 residues. CDR1 MNHEY and CDR2 SVGAGI come from the germline V gene. The CDR3 bases are TGTGCCAGCAGTTACTCGAAAGGGACCCATTACGAGCAGTACTTC. It codes for CASSYSKGTHYEQYF.

Regarding this clonotype: One junction end disagrees with the germline gene, perhaps due to a read error. The V call is TRBV19, the J call TRBJ1-5; D is unclear. The CDR3 covers 16 residues. Germline loops: CDR1 LNHDA, CDR2 SQIVND (reference sequence). The CDR3: CASSIAGSQSSQPQHF. CDR3 DNA: TGTGCCAGTAGTATAGCTGGCAGCCAGAGCAGTCAGCCCCAGCATTTT.

In this sample, this clonotype turned up a few times. This may be a read error, as it is one base from a much larger clone. The rearrangement uses TRBV27 and TRBJ1-1; D perhaps matches TRBD1 (5 bases). Germline values: CDR1 MNHEY, CDR2 SMNVEV (reference sequence). This CDR3 region has 13 residues. The CDR3 region is CASSSDSNTETFF. In DNA form, the CDR3 reads TGTGCCAGCAGTTCAGACAGCAACACTGAAACTTTCTTT.

V is TRBV5-1 and J is TRBJ2-2; possibly TRBD2 for D (6 bases). The CDR3 length is 14 residues. The germline V and J ends were trimmed by 4 bases and 7 bases, with 14 bases remaining between them. In germline, CDR1 is SGHRS, CDR2 YFSETQ. This chain's CDR3 is CASSPSAGSGELFF. In DNA, the CDR3 is TGCGCCAGCAGCCCATCGGCGGGGAGCGGGGAGCTGTTTTTT.

In its sample, this clonotype was seen many times. The CDR3 bases are TGTGCCAGCAGTGAAGCAGGGCAGGCGAATGAAAAACTGTTTTTT. Amino acid sequence: CASSEAGQANEKLFF. The V and J genes are TRBV2 and TRBJ1-4; D unresolved. The CDR3 consists of 15 residues. V was trimmed by 0 bases and J by 5 bases, leaving 10 bases between them. Germline CDR1 is SNHLY and CDR2 is FYNNEI.

The table lists this clonotype with many counts. V usage is TRBV5-4 and J usage is TRBJ2-2, with D uncertain. Per the germline V gene, CDR1 is SGHNT and CDR2 is YYREEE (reference sequence). The V and J ends lost 5 bases and 4 bases respectively, with 12 bases between them. The CDR3 is 14 amino acids. The CDR3 DNA reads as TGTGCCAGCAGGACGTGGTCCGGCACCGGGGAGCTGTTTTTT. Translated, it gives CASRTWSGTGELFF.

This clonotype showed up many times. Here the CDR3 DNA reads TGTGCCAGCAGCCAAGGACAGACTGAAGCTTTCTTT. Translating gives CASSQGQTEAFF. The rearrangement joins TRBV3-1 to TRBJ1-1, with D perhaps TRBD1 (5 bases). CDR3 size: 12 residues. CDR1 and CDR2 from the germline V gene are LGHDT and YNNKEL (reference sequence). Trimming cost V 1 base and J 5 bases, with 5 bases left between them.

This chain connects TRBV7-2 to TRBJ1-6, with a tentative D call TRBD1 (6 bases). The CDR3 extends over 17 amino acids. The ends were cut back, 5 bases at V and 7 bases at J, with 21 bases in the middle. The V gene's germline CDR1 is SGHTA and CDR2 FQGNSA. CDR3 region: CASSKRDGRQGNSPLHF. The CDR3, as DNA: TGTGCCAGCAGCAAAAGAGACGGCCGGCAGGGGAATTCACCCCTCCACTTT.

This clonotype was counted a few times. The V gene is TRBV5-6, the J gene TRBJ2-5, with D perhaps matching TRBD2 (6 bases). The CDR3 length is 15 residues. CDR1 and CDR2 (germline): SGHDT, YYEEEE. With 5 bases removed from V and 3 bases from J, the gap between germline ends came to 17 bases. The CDR3 protein is CASRRGGEAEETQYF. DNA of the CDR3: TGTGCCAGCAGGAGGGGAGGAGAAGCGGAAGAGACCCAGTACTTC.

A word on this clonotype: The final CDR3 position lacks the conserved phenylalanine or tryptophan, pointing to a likely read error. DNA of the CDR3: TGCAGTGCCCTAAACACTCCGGGACAGAAAATCTCCTACGAGCAGTACCTC. Protein sequence: CSALNTPGQKISYEQYL. The rearrangement uses TRBV20-1 and TRBJ2-7; 7 bases are shared with TRBD1. The length of the CDR3 is 17 residues. The J segment lost 0 bases and the V segment lost 6 bases, leaving 17 bases of the junction unmatched. The V gene's germline CDR1 is DFQATT and CDR2 SNEGSKA (reference sequence).